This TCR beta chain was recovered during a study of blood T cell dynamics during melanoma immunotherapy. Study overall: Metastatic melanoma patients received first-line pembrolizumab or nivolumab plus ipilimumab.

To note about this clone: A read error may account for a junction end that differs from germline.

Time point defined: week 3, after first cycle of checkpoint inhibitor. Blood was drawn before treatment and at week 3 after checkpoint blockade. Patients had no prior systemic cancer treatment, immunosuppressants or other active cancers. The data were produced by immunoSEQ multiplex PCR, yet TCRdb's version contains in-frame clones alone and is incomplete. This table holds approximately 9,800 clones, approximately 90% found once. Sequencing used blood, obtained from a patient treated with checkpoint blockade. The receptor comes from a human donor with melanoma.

Here the CDR3 DNA reads TGCGCCAGCAGCCACGGAGCCGCGGACCCGATTACGGAGCAGTACTTC. Protein product: CASSHGAADPITEQYF. The chain recombines TRBV5-4 with TRBJ2-7; D remains ambiguous. This CDR3 is 16 amino acids long. The germline gives CDR1 SGHNT, CDR2 YYREEE (reference sequence).